Described below is a single T cell receptor (beta chain) sequence and its context. These data are taken from a study of blood T cell repertoires in COVID-19. On the study more broadly: There were acute and convalescent COVID-19 samples, and they came from the United States, Italy and Spain.

V lost 0 bases, J lost 6 bases, and 9 bases stayed unmatched. Germline V CDR1 and CDR2: LNHNV, YYDKDF (reference sequence). The CDR3 spans 17 residues. Study processing details: Nucleated cell counts were estimated from reference gene primer amplification. Assay used: immunoSEQ multiplex PCR; TCRdb lists only in-frame clones, some missing. That table gives V, J and clone size, and the DNA gave D and trimming. The sample lists tens of thousands of clones, approximately 86% seen once, with around 4.8% in the top ten. This sequence was found in a woman at least 80 years old with acute or convalescent COVID-19. The chain recombines TRBV15 with TRBJ2-1, with 9 positions matching TRBD2. The specimen was peripheral blood. The CDR3 DNA reads TGTGCCACCAGCAGAGACGCTAGCGGGGTGGGCTCCAATGAGCAGTTCTTC. This encodes CATSRDASGVGSNEQFF.